A few counts support the clone carrying this T cell receptor beta chain. TCRdb reprocessed the 5' RACE reads via MiXCR and lists one record per CDR3 protein. The sample lists 65,000 to 85,000 distinct CDR3 sequences, roughly a sixth occurring once. The sample originates from a study of early T cells in non-severe SARS-CoV-2 infection. The length of the CDR3 is 16 residues. Looked up from germline, CDR1 is SEHNR and CDR2 is FQNEAQ (reference sequence). The V end lost 1 base, the J end lost 0 bases, and 10 bases lay between the germline ends. This TCR was recovered from an adult who was a healthcare worker with PCR-confirmed SARS-CoV-2 infection or an uninfected control (not recorded which). This chain connects TRBV7-9 to TRBJ1-3, with D maybe TRBD1 (5 bases). The sample consisted of whole blood. The CDR3 loop reads CASSLESGLSGNTIYF. CDR3 coding DNA: TGTGCCAGCAGCTTAGAATCGGGGCTCTCTGGAAACACCATATATTTT.